Here is one T cell receptor (beta chain) with its context. As yet, its antigen is unknown. This sample was taken from a study of CD8+ T cells in alopecia areata. Study context: Treated patients received oral tofacitinib, 5 to 10 mg twice daily.

The V end lost 6 bases, the J end lost 0 bases, and 2 bases lay between the germline ends. The CDR3 is 11 residues long. Germline lookup yields CDR1 SEHNR and CDR2 FQNEAQ (reference sequence). Findings of the study overall: Higher clonality was seen in lesional scalp than in normal scalp, especially in alopecia totalis/universalis. Scalp data also include sequences from resident alphabeta T cells of normal skin.

After isolation, RNA underwent reverse transcription to generate cDNA as the sequencing template. The method was immunoSEQ multiplex PCR; TCRdb's version includes in-frame clones alone and lacks a portion of them. The data show hundreds of thousands of clones, less than 80% seen once. The authors sorted CD4+ and CD8+ T cells from PBMCs. This clonotype was sampled from a human donor with alopecia areata. V gene TRBV7-9 combines with J gene TRBJ2-5, with D hard to call. The sample here was CD4+ T cells sorted from blood, taken at week 0. The CDR3 loop is CASRDQETQYF. The CDR3 nucleotides read TGTGCCAGCAGAGACCAAGAGACCCAGTACTTC.